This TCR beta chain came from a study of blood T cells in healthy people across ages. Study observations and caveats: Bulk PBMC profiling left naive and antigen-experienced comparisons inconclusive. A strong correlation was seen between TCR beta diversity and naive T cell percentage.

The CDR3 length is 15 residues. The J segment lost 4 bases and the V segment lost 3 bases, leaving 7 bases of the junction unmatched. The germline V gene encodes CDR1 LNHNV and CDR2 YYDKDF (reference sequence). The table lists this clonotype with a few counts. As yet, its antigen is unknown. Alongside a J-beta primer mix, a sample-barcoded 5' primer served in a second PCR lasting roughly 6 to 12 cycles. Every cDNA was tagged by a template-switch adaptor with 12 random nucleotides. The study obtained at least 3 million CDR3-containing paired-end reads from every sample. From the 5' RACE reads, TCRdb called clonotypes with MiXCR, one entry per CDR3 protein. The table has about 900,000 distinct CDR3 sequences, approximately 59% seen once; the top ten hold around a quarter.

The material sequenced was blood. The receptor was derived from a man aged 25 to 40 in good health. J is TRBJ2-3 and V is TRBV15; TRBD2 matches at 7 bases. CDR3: CATSSVSGGADTQYF. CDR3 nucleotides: TGTGCCACCAGCAGCGTTAGTGGGGGGGCAGATACGCAGTATTTT.